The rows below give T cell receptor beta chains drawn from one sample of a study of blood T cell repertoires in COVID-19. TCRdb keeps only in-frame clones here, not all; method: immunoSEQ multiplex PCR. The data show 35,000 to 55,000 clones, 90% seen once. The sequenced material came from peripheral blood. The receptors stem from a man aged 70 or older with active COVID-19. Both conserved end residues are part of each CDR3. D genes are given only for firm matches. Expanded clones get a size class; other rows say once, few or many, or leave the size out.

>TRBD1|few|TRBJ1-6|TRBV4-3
TGCGCCAGCAGCCATTCCGGGACAGCTGCGCCCCTCCACTTT
CASSHSGTAAPLHF
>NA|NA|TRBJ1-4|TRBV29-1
TGCAGCGTTGGGGCTAGCCCGGCCATTGAAAAACTGTTTTTT
CSVGASPAIEKLFF
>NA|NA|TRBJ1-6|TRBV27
TGTGCCAGCAGTTTCCTGGACAGCCGCTCCTATAATTCACCCCTCCACTTT
CASSFLDSRSYNSPLHF
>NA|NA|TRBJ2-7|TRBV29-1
TGCAGCGTTGCTGACGGGAGTGCCCCCTCCTACGAGCAGTACTTC
CSVADGSAPSYEQYF
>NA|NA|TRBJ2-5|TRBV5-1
TGCGCCAGCACCGCGGGGACCGGGGAAGAGACCCAGTACTTC
CASTAGTGEETQYF
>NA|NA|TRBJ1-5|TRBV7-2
TGTGCCAGCAGCCCAAGCCGGGGTAGCAATCAGCCCCAGCATTTT
CASSPSRGSNQPQHF
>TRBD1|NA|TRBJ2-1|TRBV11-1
TGTGCCAGCAGCTTATTGGGACAGGGGTTTATGGAACAGTTCTTC
CASSLLGQGFMEQFF
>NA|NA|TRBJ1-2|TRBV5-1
TGCGCCAGCACCCAAGGAGGGCTTGACTATGGCTACACCTTC
CASTQGGLDYGYTF
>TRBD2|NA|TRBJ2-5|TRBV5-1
TGCGCCAGCAGCTTCTCAGCGGGAGGGGGGGAGACCCAGTACTTC
CASSFSAGGGETQYF
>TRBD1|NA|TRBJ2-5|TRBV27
TGTGCCAGCAATCGGGGACAGGGGCCCGATTCAGGGATAGAGACCCAGTACTTC
CASNRGQGPDSGIETQYF
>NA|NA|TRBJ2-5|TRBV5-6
TGTGCCAGCAGCATAACTAGTGCGGAGACCCAGTACTTC
CASSITSAETQYF
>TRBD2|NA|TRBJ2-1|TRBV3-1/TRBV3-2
TGTGCCAGCAGCCAGGAAAGGACTAGAGAGTTCTTC
CASSQERTREFF
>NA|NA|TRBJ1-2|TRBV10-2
TGCGCCAGCAGTGAGTCACGACAGCTTAACTATGGCTACACCTTC
CASSESRQLNYGYTF
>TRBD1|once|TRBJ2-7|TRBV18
TGTGCCAGCTCTCGGACAGGACAATCACCCGGCTCCTACGAGCAGTACTTC
CASSRTGQSPGSYEQYF
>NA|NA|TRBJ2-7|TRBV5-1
TGCGCCAGCAGCGATACTGGAGGGATCTACGAGCAGTACTTC
CASSDTGGIYEQYF
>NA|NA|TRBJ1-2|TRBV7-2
TGTGCCAGCAGTCAGGGGCTCTATGGCTACACCTTC
CASSQGLYGYTF
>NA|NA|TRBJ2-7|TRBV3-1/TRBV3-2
TGTGCCAGCAGCCAAGGGTCGGCAGGGCCCTACGAGCAGTACTTC
CASSQGSAGPYEQYF
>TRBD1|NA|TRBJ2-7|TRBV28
TGTGCCAGCAGTATACAGACAGGGCTTTCTACGTGGCAGTACTTC
CASSIQTGLSTWQYF
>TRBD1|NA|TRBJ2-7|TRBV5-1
TGCGCCAGCAGCTTGGGCCCCGCTACGACAGGGCTTCCCTACGAGCAGTACTTC
CASSLGPATTGLPYEQYF
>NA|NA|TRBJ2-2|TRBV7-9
TGTGCCAGCAGCCCCTACGGGACCGGGGAGCTGTTTTTT
CASSPYGTGELFF
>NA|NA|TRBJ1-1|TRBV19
TGTGCCAGTAGTATAAGCGTCGTCACTGAAGCTTTCTTT
CASSISVVTEAFF
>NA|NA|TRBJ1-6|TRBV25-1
TGTGCCAGCAGTGAATACGACCGGGCCTATAATTCACCCCTCCACTTT
CASSEYDRAYNSPLHF
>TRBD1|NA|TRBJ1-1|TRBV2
TGTGCCAGCAGTATGACAGGGCTTGAAGCTTTCTTT
CASSMTGLEAFF
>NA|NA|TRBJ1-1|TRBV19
TGTGCCAGTACCATCGGCGGGAACAAAGCTTTCTTT
CASTIGGNKAFF
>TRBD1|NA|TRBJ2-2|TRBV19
TGTGCCAGTAGTACACTCCGCGTAAGGACAGGGGACACCGGGGAGCTGTTTTTT
CASSTLRVRTGDTGELFF
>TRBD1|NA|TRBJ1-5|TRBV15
TGTGCCACCAGCAGAGGGCCACGGGGACAGTTTGCCCCTCAGCCCCAGCATTTT
CATSRGPRGQFAPQPQHF
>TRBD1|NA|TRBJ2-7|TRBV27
TGTGCCAGCAGCTTGACAGGGGATTTCAACGAGCAGTACTTC
CASSLTGDFNEQYF
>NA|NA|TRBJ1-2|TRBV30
TGTGCCTGGCGCAGAAATAACTATGGCTACACCTTC
CAWRRNNYGYTF
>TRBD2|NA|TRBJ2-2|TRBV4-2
TGTGCCAGCAGCCAGGGGGGGACTAGCGGGAACACCGGGGAGCTGTTTTTT
CASSQGGTSGNTGELFF
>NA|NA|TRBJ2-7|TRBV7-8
TGTGCCAGCAGTTACCAGCGGACAGCCTACGAGCAGTACTTC
CASSYQRTAYEQYF
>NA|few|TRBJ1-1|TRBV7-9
TGTGCCAGCAGCTCCAAACAGGGAGCTTTTGAAGCTTTCTTT
CASSSKQGAFEAFF
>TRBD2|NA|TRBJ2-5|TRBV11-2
TGTGCCAGCAGCTTCGGGGGGGGCGGAGAGACCCAGTACTTC
CASSFGGGGETQYF
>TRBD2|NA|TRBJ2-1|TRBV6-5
TGTGCCAGCAGTTCTAGCGGGAGAAAGAATGAGCAGTTCTTC
CASSSSGRKNEQFF
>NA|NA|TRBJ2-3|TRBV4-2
TGTGCCAGCAGCCAATCAGGTTACGGGATCCTCTCAGATACGCAGTATTTT
CASSQSGYGILSDTQYF
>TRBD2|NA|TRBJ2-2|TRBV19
TGTGCCAGTAGGGGAGGGGTACTGAACACCGGGGAGCTGTTTTTT
CASRGGVLNTGELFF
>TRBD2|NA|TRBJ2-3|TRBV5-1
TGCGCCAGCAGCTCAACTAGCGGACCCCTCACAGATACGCAGTATTTT
CASSSTSGPLTDTQYF
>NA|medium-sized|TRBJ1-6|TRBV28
TGTGCCAGCAGTTTGGGGAGGGGAAATTCACCCCTCCACTTT
CASSLGRGNSPLHF
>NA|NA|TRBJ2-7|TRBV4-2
TGTGCCAGCAGCCCGTCTCTGACAAGGACCTACGAGCAGTACTTC
CASSPSLTRTYEQYF
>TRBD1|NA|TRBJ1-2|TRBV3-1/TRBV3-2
TGTGCCAGCAGCCAGGACAGGGGGCCGGGTGGCTACACCTTC
CASSQDRGPGGYTF